The 14 T cell receptor beta chains reported below all come from one sample, sequenced in a study of T cells in Graves' hyperthyroidism and ophthalmopathy. Regions amplified from RNA transcripts were the TCR beta CDR3 regions. Using the HTBI primer set, a first-round RT-PCR was run on the TCR CDR3. TCRdb re-derived calls from the multiplex PCR reads in MiXCR, one entry per CDR3 protein. The sample contains a few hundred thousand distinct CDR3 sequences, just over 45% of which appear only once. The specimen sequenced was peripheral blood or thyroid tissue (not recorded which). The receptors originated from an adult woman with Graves' disease, either hyperthyroidism or ophthalmopathy (not recorded which).

A remark on this clonotype: Given the absence of the conserved phenylalanine or tryptophan at the CDR3 end, a read error is likely. No DNA is shown, since the ends of the CDR3 on it are uncertain; the CDR3 is the one TCRdb lists. The chain uses TRBV5-1 and TRBJ1-1. Germline-derived CDR1 and CDR2 are SGHRS and YFSETQ. The CDR3 contains 9 residues when both ends are counted. The chain's CDR3 is CASSLTANY.

The chain carries TRBV7-9 and TRBJ1-4, with 8 nucleotides matching TRBD1. The CDR3 sequence is 15 residues long. V shed 5 bases and J 8 bases; nucleotides not matched to a gene: 10. From germline, CDR1 is SEHNR and CDR2 FQNEAQ (reference sequence). CDR3 in DNA: TGTGCCAGCAGCCACCGGGACAGGAACTACGAAAAACTGTTTTTT. It codes for CASSHRDRNYEKLFF.

The chain uses TRBV9 and TRBJ1-4, with D unresolved. Germline lookup yields CDR1 SGDLS and CDR2 YYNGEE. This CDR3 spans 13 amino acids. V lost 0 bases and J 4 bases, leaving 4 bases between the germline ends. The CDR3 DNA reads as TGTGCCAGCAGCGTAGGTGTTAATGAAAAACTGTTTTTT. This gives the protein CASSVGVNEKLFF.

Ten or more counts support this clonotype. This chain links TRBV4-1 with TRBJ2-7, with unresolved D. Per the germline V gene, CDR1 is MGHRA and CDR2 is YSYEKL. The CDR3 spans 13 residues. V lost 0 bases and J lost 3, with 6 bases in between. CDR3 amino acids: CASSQDLRYEQYF. CDR3 DNA sequence: TGCGCCAGCAGCCAAGATCTCCGCTACGAGCAGTACTTC.

The rearrangement uses TRBV13 and TRBJ1-1; D call uncertain. Germline-derived CDR1 and CDR2 are PRHDT and FYEKMQ (reference sequence). Trimming cost V 3 bases and J 6 bases, with 17 bases left between them. The CDR3 is 15 amino acids. The DNA for the CDR3 is TGTGCCAGCAGCTTTTCTTGGAACACCGGGGCTGAAGCTTTCTTT. It yields the protein CASSFSWNTGAEAFF.

This chain connects TRBV20-1 to TRBJ2-3; 12 bases are shared with TRBD2. The CDR3 totals 15 residues. The trim removed 6 bases at V and 1 base at J, leaving 5 bases unmatched. Germline V gene lookup returns CDR1 DFQATT and CDR2 SNEGSKA (reference sequence). In nucleotides, the CDR3 is TGCAGTGCGGAGACTAGCGGGAGCGGCACAGATACGCAGTATTTT. Encoded protein: CSAETSGSGTDTQYF.

This clonotype has more than one count but fewer than ten. This chain connects TRBV27 to TRBJ1-1, with 8 nucleotides matching TRBD1. CDR1 and CDR2 from the germline V gene are MNHEY and SMNVEV (reference sequence). Trimming at V came to 7 bases and at J to 3 bases, leaving 13 bases not matched to a gene. The CDR3 length is 16 residues. This CDR3 is CASTNRGWAGDTEAFF. CDR3 DNA sequence: TGTGCCAGCACAAACAGGGGGTGGGCTGGGGACACTGAAGCTTTCTTT.

This clonotype was counted a few times. The chain carries TRBV15 and TRBJ1-6, with D unresolved. CDR3 size: 12 residues. From germline, CDR1 is LNHNV and CDR2 YYDKDF (reference sequence). V lost 5 bases, J lost 9 bases, and 8 bases lay in between. The CDR3 DNA is TGTGCCACCAGCGTAGTCGGTTCACCCCTCCACTTT. Protein: CATSVVGSPLHF. Full variable domain (outside the CDR3, taken from reference TRBV15 and TRBJ1-6): DAMVIQNPRYQVTQFGKPVTLSCSQTLNHNVMYWYQQKSSQAPKLLFHYYDKDFNNEADTPDNFQSRRPNTSFCFLDIRSPGLGDTAMYLCATSVVGSPLHFGNGTRLTVT.

The chain employs TRBV15 and TRBJ1-1; D gene unclear. Looked up from germline, CDR1 is LNHNV and CDR2 is YYDKDF (reference sequence). This CDR3 has 14 amino acids. Trimming removed 8 bases at V and 1 base at J, with 14 bases between. CDR3 nucleotide sequence: TGTGCCACCGCTACCTCAGAGGGGAACACTGAAGCTTTCTTT. Residues: CATATSEGNTEAFF.

The V call is TRBV2, the J call TRBJ2-7; the match to TRBD2 covers 7 bases. Trimming cost V 4 bases and J 2 bases; bases outside gene matches: 11. Germline lookup yields CDR1 SNHLY and CDR2 FYNNEI. This CDR3 is 16 amino acids long. DNA for the CDR3: TGTGCCAGCAGTGTTGGGACGGCGGGAGCCCCCTACGAGCAGTACTTC. Residues: CASSVGTAGAPYEQYF.

This clonotype was detected many times. The chain links TRBV3-1 to TRBJ2-7; 11 positions match TRBD2. Looked up from germline, CDR1 is LGHDT and CDR2 is YNNKEL (reference sequence). The CDR3 spans 14 residues. With 1 base clipped from V and 9 bases from J, the junction kept 5 bases outside the gene matches. CDR3 sequence: CASSQGLAGTRQYF. Here the CDR3 DNA reads TGTGCCAGCAGCCAAGGACTAGCGGGAACCAGGCAGTACTTC.

This clonotype was detected many times. The chain links TRBV20-1 to TRBJ1-2; no definite D call. The CDR3 totals 13 residues. The germline gives CDR1 DFQATT, CDR2 SNEGSKA (reference sequence). The ends were cut back, 7 bases at V and 3 bases at J, with 15 bases in the middle. The DNA of the CDR3 is TGCAGTGGATCAAACTCCTGGGACTATGGCTACACCTTC. Amino acids: CSGSNSWDYGYTF.

The chain combines TRBV15 with TRBJ2-7, with no clear D. The V and J ends lost 0 bases and 3 bases respectively, with 9 bases between them. The CDR3 covers 14 residues. Germline CDR1 LNHNV, CDR2 YYDKDF (reference sequence). CDR3 bases: TGTGCCACCAGCAGAGATTGGGCACACTACGAGCAGTACTTC. Translated: CATSRDWAHYEQYF.

As concerns this clonotype: The CDR3 ends on some other residue instead of the conserved phenylalanine or tryptophan, so this is likely a read error. The DNA is left out, because the CDR3 cannot be placed on it with certainty; the CDR3 is given as TCRdb lists it. V usage is TRBV10-3 and J usage is TRBJ2-5. Termini included, the CDR3 measures 16 amino acids. Germline CDR1 reads ENHRY; CDR2 reads SYGVKD. CDR3 sequence reads: CAISDATGNYGYTFGS.